The clone carrying this T cell receptor beta chain was detected many times. Antigen specificity is unknown. According to the study, genomic DNA was the template for TCR beta VDJ and CDR3 profiling. TCRdb independently ran MiXCR on the reads; one entry per CDR3 protein. The table shows roughly 250,000 distinct CDR3 sequences, with around 43% occurring only once. These data belong to a study of CD8+CD57+ T cells in acquired aplastic anemia. Patients chosen for sequencing had CD8+CD57+ cells that had expanded, as shown by flow cytometry. Patients had received no therapy at the time of blood sampling. The CDR3 extends over 13 amino acids. V was clipped by 1 base and J by 5 bases, with 8 bases between them. Germline V gives CDR1 LGHNA, CDR2 YNFKEQ. Notes on the study in general: The same twenty-nine CD8+ CDR3 sequences occurred in patients and in controls. Patients showed no significant difference from controls in CD8+ Simpson's diversity.

This receptor was identified in a human donor with aplastic anemia. Sequencing was carried out using sorted CD4+, CD8+, or CD8+CD57+ T cells (not recorded which) from PBMCs. The chain couples TRBV4-2 to TRBJ1-2; the D gene is possibly TRBD1 (6 bases). DNA of the CDR3: TGTGCCAGCAGCCAAGCAGGGGAGTATGGCTACACCTTC. The encoded protein is CASSQAGEYGYTF.